Presented here are 19 T cell receptor beta chains from one specimen sequenced in a study of cytomegalovirus exposure and HLA in healthy donors. PCR primers comprised 60 Vbeta and 13 Jbeta primers. The data were produced by immunoSEQ multiplex PCR, yet TCRdb's version contains in-frame clones alone and is incomplete. The table for this sample gives about 79,000 clones. Sequences were obtained from PBMCs. These receptors were collected from a young man in good health and CMV-seronegative.

This chain links TRBV7-2 with TRBJ2-7; the D gene is possibly TRBD1 (5 bases). This CDR3 spans 14 amino acids. Trimming left V 5 bases short and J 3 bases short, with 14 bases between. CDR1 SGHTA and CDR2 FQGNSA come from the germline V gene. This chain's CDR3 is CASSRTDRYYEQYF. The CDR3 DNA is TGTGCCAGCAGCCGAACAGACAGATACTACGAGCAGTACTTC.

The V call is TRBV5-6, the J call TRBJ2-7; the D is unclear. V shed 4 bases and J shed 3 bases, with 17 bases lying between them. Germline CDR1 is SGHDT and CDR2 is YYEEEE. The CDR3 runs to 15 residues. The CDR3 nucleotides read TGTGCCAGCAGCCCACGAGGTTGGCCGCTCTACGAGCAGTACTTC. Translation gives CASSPRGWPLYEQYF.

The CDR3 coding sequence is TGTGCCAGCAGCGCCGGACAGGCTCAAGAGACCCAGTACTTC. Amino acids: CASSAGQAQETQYF. The J gene is TRBJ2-5, the V gene TRBV9; 7 nucleotides align to TRBD1. Per the germline V gene, CDR1 is SGDLS and CDR2 is YYNGEE. This CDR3 comprises 14 residues. Losses at the gene ends were 3 bases for V and 2 bases for J; bases not matched to a gene: 4.

The chain carries TRBV6-6 and TRBJ2-5; the match to TRBD1 covers 10 bases. Trimming at V came to 7 bases and at J to 3 bases, leaving 8 bases not matched to a gene. Germline CDR1 is MNHNY and CDR2 is SVGAGI (reference sequence). CDR3 length: 15 amino acids. The CDR3 coding sequence is TGTGCCAGCAACGACCGGGACAGGGGAAAAGAGACCCAGTACTTC. Its translation is CASNDRDRGKETQYF.

The chain links TRBV18 to TRBJ1-1, with TRBD1 as a possible D gene (6 bases). Trimming cost V 6 bases and J 0 bases, with 8 bases left between them. Germline V lookup: CDR1 KGHSH, CDR2 LQKENI. CDR3 size: 13 residues. Here the CDR3 reads CASSGQMNTEAFF. CDR3 nucleotide sequence: TGTGCCAGCTCGGGACAAATGAACACTGAAGCTTTCTTT.

This chain connects TRBV9 to TRBJ2-3; a weak D match, TRBD2 (6 bases). The germline V and J ends were trimmed by 0 bases and 5 bases, with 19 bases remaining between them. Germline V lookup: CDR1 SGDLS, CDR2 YYNGEE. This CDR3 has 17 amino acids. The CDR3 DNA reads TGTGCCAGCAGCGTAGGGCCCTCCTGGGACTGGGGAGATACGCAGTATTTT. Its translation: CASSVGPSWDWGDTQYF.

The gene calls are TRBV7-9 and TRBJ1-2, with TRBD1 matching over 9 bases. Germline V gene sequence: CDR1 SEHNR, CDR2 FQNEAQ (reference sequence). This CDR3 has 15 residues. The V segment lost 4 bases and the J segment 4 bases; nucleotides outside the gene matches: 7. The CDR3 here is CASSSPGQGVYGYTF. For the CDR3, the DNA is TGTGCCAGCAGCTCTCCGGGACAGGGAGTCTATGGCTACACCTTC.

This sequence joins TRBV15 and TRBJ2-6; 9 bases map to TRBD1. This CDR3 has 18 residues. V shed 5 bases, J shed 0 bases, and the junction held 8 bases outside the gene matches. Germline V gene sequence: CDR1 LNHNV, CDR2 YYDKDF (reference sequence). CDR3 protein: CATSPPTGGVSGANVLTF. The DNA of the CDR3 is TGTGCCACCAGCCCACCGACAGGGGGGGTCTCTGGGGCCAACGTCCTGACTTTC.

The chain uses TRBV7-9 and TRBJ2-7; TRBD2 aligns across 10 bases. Germline-derived CDR1 and CDR2 are SEHNR and FQNEAQ (reference sequence). This CDR3 region has 14 residues. The junction had 6 bases not matched to a gene; V was cut back by 5 bases and J by 5 bases. The CDR3, as DNA: TGTGCCAGCAGCCCGGGACTAGCGTCCCACGAGCAGTACTTC. This encodes CASSPGLASHEQYF.

This chain links TRBV29-1 with TRBJ1-4, with 11 bases identical to TRBD1. V shed 6 bases and J 1 base; nucleotides not matched to a gene: 4. Germline V CDR1 and CDR2: SQVTM, ANQGSEA. The length of the CDR3 is 15 residues. This chain's CDR3 is CSVGGQGETNEKLFF. The CDR3 nucleotides are TGCAGCGTCGGGGGACAGGGGGAAACTAATGAAAAACTGTTTTTT.

J is TRBJ1-2 and V is TRBV18; weak D call: TRBD1 (6 bases). V was clipped by 0 bases and J by 8 bases, with 16 bases between them. Germline CDR1 is KGHSH and CDR2 is LQKENI. The length of the CDR3 is 15 residues. The chain's CDR3 is CASSPPLGASTGYTF. DNA of the CDR3: TGTGCCAGCTCACCACCGCTGGGGGCGTCGACGGGCTACACCTTC. Using reference TRBV18 and TRBJ1-2 for the parts outside the CDR3, the full variable domain is NAGVMQNPRHLVRRRGQEARLRCSPMKGHSHVYWYRQLPEEGLKFMVYLQKENIIDESGMPKERFSAEFPKEGPSILRIQQVVRGDSAAYFCASSPPLGASTGYTFGSGTRLTVV.

The CDR3 reads CASSFPGGETQYF. In nucleotides, the CDR3 is TGTGCCAGCAGCTTCCCTGGAGGGGAGACCCAGTACTTC. The chain couples TRBV6-5 to TRBJ2-5; D may be TRBD2 (6 bases). Germline V gives CDR1 MNHEY, CDR2 SVGAGI. V was clipped by 6 bases and J by 5 bases, with 13 bases between them. The CDR3 contains 13 residues.

The V call is TRBV29-1, the J call TRBJ1-5; D possibly corresponds to TRBD1 (5 bases). Trimming removed 8 bases at V and 0 bases at J, with 23 bases between. Per the germline V gene, CDR1 is SQVTM and CDR2 is ANQGSEA. CDR3 length: 17 amino acids. The CDR3: CSPKGRDRGNSNQPQHF. CDR3 bases: TGCAGCCCCAAGGGGAGGGACCGGGGAAATAGCAATCAGCCCCAGCATTTT.

V is TRBV7-6 and J is TRBJ2-1; 10 bases are a match to TRBD2. Germline V CDR1 and CDR2: SGHVS, FNYEAQ. The CDR3 is made up of 15 amino acids. V lost 0 bases and J lost 6; bases outside the gene matches: 2. The CDR3 sequence: CASSLAAGGRNEQFF. The CDR3 region has the DNA TGTGCCAGCAGCTTAGCAGCGGGGGGGCGCAATGAGCAGTTCTTC.

The chain joins TRBV6-5 to TRBJ2-2; 7 positions match TRBD1. Germline-derived CDR1 and CDR2 are MNHEY and SVGAGI. The junction had 6 bases not matched to a gene; V was cut back by 2 bases and J by 6 bases. This CDR3 contains 15 residues. The CDR3 region has the DNA TGTGCCAGCAGTTACGGTACAGGGGCTGCCGGGGAGCTGTTTTTT. Residues: CASSYGTGAAGELFF.

The CDR3 nucleotides read TGTGCCACCACAGGGGGCGGATTCTATGGCTACACCTTC. This translates into CATTGGGFYGYTF. The rearrangement links TRBV19 to TRBJ1-2; 9 bases align to TRBD1. V lost 10 bases to trimming and J lost 4 bases; unmatched junction nucleotides: 7. The germline V gene encodes CDR1 LNHDA and CDR2 SQIVND (reference sequence). The CDR3 covers 13 residues.

The chain couples TRBV5-1 to TRBJ2-7; 8 bases are a match to TRBD2. The length of the CDR3 is 17 residues. Germline assignment: CDR1 SGHRS and CDR2 YFSETQ. Trimming removed 0 bases from V and 3 bases from J; junction bases left unmatched: 11. Here the CDR3 DNA reads TGCGCCAGCAGCTTGGGTATCGATGCTAGCGGGCGCTACGAGCAGTACTTC. It codes for CASSLGIDASGRYEQYF.

The chain recombines TRBV27 with TRBJ2-7; possibly TRBD2 for D (5 bases). The V and J ends lost 5 bases and 3 bases respectively, with 11 bases between them. This CDR3 comprises 13 residues. CDR1 and CDR2 from the germline V gene are MNHEY and SMNVEV (reference sequence). CDR3: CASSPLEGYEQYF. CDR3 in DNA: TGTGCCAGCAGTCCCCTAGAGGGCTACGAGCAGTACTTC.

CDR3 sequence: CASSSVAGNTGELFF. CDR3 coding DNA: TGTGCCAGCAGCTCAGTAGCGGGAAACACCGGGGAGCTGTTTTTT. J is TRBJ2-2 and V is TRBV11-3; 8 bases map to TRBD2. CDR1 is SGHNT and CDR2 is YENEEA in the germline V gene. Germline trimming cut 4 bases from V and 2 bases from J; bases unmatched to any gene: 3. This CDR3 is built from 15 residues. Supplemented by reference TRBV11-3 and TRBJ2-2, the full variable domain reads EAGVVQSPRYKIIEKKQPVAFWCNPISGHNTLYWYLQNLGQGPELLIRYENEEAVDDSQLPKDRFSAERLKGVDSTLKIQPAELGDSAVYLCASSSVAGNTGELFFGEGSRLTVL.